This T cell receptor (beta chain) was captured in a study of T cells after yellow fever vaccination (dated by TCRdb to the late 2010s). About the full investigation: The SMART-Seq v4 Ultra Low Input RNA kit was used to prepare libraries from fractions with low cell numbers. To follow T-cell clones before and after both primary and booster YFV17D yellow fever vaccination, bulk TCR alpha and beta repertoires underwent longitudinal sequencing. Two healthy male donors, one aged 18 to 29 and one aged 30 to 39 years, were included in the cohort. Bulk PBMC replicates and cell subsets were isolated from blood drawn at multiple timepoints before and after both primary and secondary immunization. The paper's findings and limits, for the study overall: After the booster, most clones that had expanded after primary vaccination were detected again (around 97% of CD4 and 70% to 90% of CD8), suggesting broad maintenance of memory. A small fraction of clonotypes appeared in both the CD4 and CD8 compartments, likely as a result of convergent recombination. The secondary T-cell response was found to be weaker but faster than the primary response, with a peak reached on day 5 rather than on day 15. Computational filtering was needed because FACS-sorted repertoires could contain abundant contaminating clonotypes from the bulk population. Because the study included only a couple of donors, the extent to which the findings can be generalized is limited.

TCR cDNA was made using 5'RACE template switching, a step that added a universal primer site and unique molecular identifiers. Priming of cDNA synthesis was performed from both the TCR alpha and TCR beta constant segments. Library amplification used two PCR steps, and the second PCR step added sample barcodes and sequencing adapters. Sequencing of the libraries was done on either Illumina HiSeq 2500 (2x100 bp) or NovaSeq (2x150 bp). The authors' pipeline ran thus. Reads were demultiplexed and collapsed into UMI consensus sequences with MIGEC, and V(D)J alignment was performed with MiXCR. Clonotypes responding to the vaccine were identified with edgeR on replicate PBMC samples, with the criteria of FDR below 0.01 and a log2 fold change above 5 up to day 15. Each bulk clonotype received a CD4 or CD8 identity based on whether the sequenced CD4 or CD8 repertoire contained that clonotype at higher abundance. The public sequencing data were trimmed at Q25 with fastp and processed into clonotypes with MiXCR by TCRdb, which kept only in-frame beta chains. Here each entry gathers all rows of one CDR3 protein and keeps the most common genes and DNA. TCRdb, not the original authors, processed these V and J calls. This sample gives some 350,000 distinct CDR3 sequences in total; 6.2% of them show up just once. Clones ranked in the top ten supply approximately 16% of the sample.

In the paper's terms, the treatment or condition label means: live attenuated yellow fever vaccine strain. At every blood-draw timepoint, two biological replicates of bulk PBMCs were collected. PBMCs were isolated from peripheral blood using a standard Ficoll-Paque protocol. TriZol was used to extract RNA from bulk PBMCs, from CD4 and CD8 fractions, and from dextramer-positive and dextramer-negative fractions. With regard to this clonotype: It lacks a known antigen. Base qualities are missing; no much larger clone stands one base away.

Based on the germline V gene (reference sequence), the CDR1 and CDR2 sequences are DFQATT and SNEGSKA. From cysteine to phenylalanine, the CDR3 is 17 amino acids long. The CDR3 DNA has 51 bases and is translated from base 1. V is pruned by 3 bases and J by 4 bases, leaving 14 bases of the junction without a gene match. Sequences were derived from PBMCs, sampled 5 days after the yellow fever booster vaccination. The chain couples TRBV20-1 to TRBJ2-4, and TRBD2 aligns with 8 junction nucleotides. This sequence originates from a man in his thirties or forties who received the YFV17D yellow fever vaccine. At the DNA level, the sequence is TGCAGTGCTAGTATCCGAGTGATAGCGGGAACTAAAAACATTCAGTACTTC. It translates as CSASIRVIAGTKNIQYF.